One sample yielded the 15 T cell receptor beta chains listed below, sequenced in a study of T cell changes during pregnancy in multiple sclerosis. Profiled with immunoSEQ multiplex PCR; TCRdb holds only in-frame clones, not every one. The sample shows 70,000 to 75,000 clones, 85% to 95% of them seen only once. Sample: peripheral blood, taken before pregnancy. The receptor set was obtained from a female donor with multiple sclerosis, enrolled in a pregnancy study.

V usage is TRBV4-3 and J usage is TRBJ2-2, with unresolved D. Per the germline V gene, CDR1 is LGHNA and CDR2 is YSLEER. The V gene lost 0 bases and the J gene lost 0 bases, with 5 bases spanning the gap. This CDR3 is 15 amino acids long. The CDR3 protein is CASSQERSNTGELFF. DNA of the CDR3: TGCGCCAGCAGCCAAGAGAGGTCGAACACCGGGGAGCTGTTTTTT.

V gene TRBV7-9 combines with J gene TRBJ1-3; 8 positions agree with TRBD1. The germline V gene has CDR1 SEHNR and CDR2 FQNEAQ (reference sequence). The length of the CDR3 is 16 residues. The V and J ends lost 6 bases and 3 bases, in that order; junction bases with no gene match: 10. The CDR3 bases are TGTGCCAGCAGACCACCCGCAGGGGGCGATGGAAACACCATATATTTT. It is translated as CASRPPAGGDGNTIYF.

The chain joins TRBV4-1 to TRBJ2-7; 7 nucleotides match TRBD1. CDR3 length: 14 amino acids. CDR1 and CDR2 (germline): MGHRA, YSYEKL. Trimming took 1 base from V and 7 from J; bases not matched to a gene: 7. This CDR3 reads CASSQVQGREEQYF. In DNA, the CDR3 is TGCGCCAGCAGCCAAGTACAGGGGCGCGAAGAGCAGTACTTC.

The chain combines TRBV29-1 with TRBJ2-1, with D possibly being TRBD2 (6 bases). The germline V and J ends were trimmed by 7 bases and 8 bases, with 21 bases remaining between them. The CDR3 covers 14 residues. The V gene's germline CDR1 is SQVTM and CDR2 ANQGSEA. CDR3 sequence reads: CSARDPAGFHEQFF. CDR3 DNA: TGCAGCGCCCGGGACCCGGCGGGGTTCCATGAGCAGTTCTTC.

CDR3 region: CASRAETGINDEQYF. The CDR3 DNA reads TGTGCCAGCAGGGCTGAGACAGGGATAAACGACGAGCAGTACTTC. The chain combines TRBV2 with TRBJ2-7; 7 bases are a match to TRBD1. Germline V CDR1 and CDR2: SNHLY, FYNNEI. The length of the CDR3 is 15 residues. The V and J ends lost 6 bases and 5 bases, in that order; junction bases with no gene match: 13.

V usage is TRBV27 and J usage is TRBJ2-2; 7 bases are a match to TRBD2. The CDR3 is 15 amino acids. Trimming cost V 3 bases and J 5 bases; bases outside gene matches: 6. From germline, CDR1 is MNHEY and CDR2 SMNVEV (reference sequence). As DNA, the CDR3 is TGTGCCAGCAGTTTGGGGGGAGGGCCAACCGGGGAGCTGTTTTTT. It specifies CASSLGGGPTGELFF.

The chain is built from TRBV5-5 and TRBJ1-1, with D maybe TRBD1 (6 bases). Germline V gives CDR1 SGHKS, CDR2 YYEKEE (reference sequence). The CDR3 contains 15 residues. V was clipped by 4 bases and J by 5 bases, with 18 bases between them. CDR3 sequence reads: CASSPGWGQETEAFF. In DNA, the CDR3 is TGTGCCAGCAGCCCTGGTTGGGGGCAGGAGACTGAAGCTTTCTTT. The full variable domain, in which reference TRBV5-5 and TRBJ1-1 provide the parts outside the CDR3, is DAGVTQSPTHLIKTRGQQVTLRCSPISGHKSVSWYQQVLGQGPQFIFQYYEKEERGRGNFPDRFSARQFPNYSSELNVNALLLGDSALYLCASSPGWGQETEAFFGQGTRLTVV.

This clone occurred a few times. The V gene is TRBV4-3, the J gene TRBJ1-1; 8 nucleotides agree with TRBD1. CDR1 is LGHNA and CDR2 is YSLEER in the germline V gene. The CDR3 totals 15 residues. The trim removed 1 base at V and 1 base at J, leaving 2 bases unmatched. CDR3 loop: CASSQGTGWNTEAFF. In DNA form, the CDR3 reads TGCGCCAGCAGCCAAGGGACAGGGTGGAACACTGAAGCTTTCTTT.

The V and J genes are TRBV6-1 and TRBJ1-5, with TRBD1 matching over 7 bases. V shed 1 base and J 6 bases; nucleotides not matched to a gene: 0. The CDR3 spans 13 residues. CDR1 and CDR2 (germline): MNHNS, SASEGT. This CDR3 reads CASSEGQGQPQHF. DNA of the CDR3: TGTGCCAGCAGTGAAGGACAGGGTCAGCCCCAGCATTTT.

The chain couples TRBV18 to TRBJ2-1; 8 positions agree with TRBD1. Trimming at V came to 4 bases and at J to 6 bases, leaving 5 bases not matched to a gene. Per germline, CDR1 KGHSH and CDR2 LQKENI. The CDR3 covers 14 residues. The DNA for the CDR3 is TGTGCCAGCTCACTCGGACAGGGTCTCAATGAGCAGTTCTTC. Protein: CASSLGQGLNEQFF.

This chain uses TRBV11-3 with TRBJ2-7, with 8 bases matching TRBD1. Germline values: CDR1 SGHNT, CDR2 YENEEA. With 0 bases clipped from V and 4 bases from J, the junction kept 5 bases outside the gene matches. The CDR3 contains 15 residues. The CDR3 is CASSLDDRGGYEQYF. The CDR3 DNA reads TGTGCCAGCAGCTTAGATGACAGGGGAGGATACGAGCAGTACTTC.

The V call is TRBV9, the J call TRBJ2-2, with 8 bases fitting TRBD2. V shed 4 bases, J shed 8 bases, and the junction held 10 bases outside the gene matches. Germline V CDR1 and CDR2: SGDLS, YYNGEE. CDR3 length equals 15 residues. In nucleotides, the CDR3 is TGTGCCAGCAGCCGGGGGGGGGAGTCTTCTGGGGAGCTGTTTTTT. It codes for CASSRGGESSGELFF.

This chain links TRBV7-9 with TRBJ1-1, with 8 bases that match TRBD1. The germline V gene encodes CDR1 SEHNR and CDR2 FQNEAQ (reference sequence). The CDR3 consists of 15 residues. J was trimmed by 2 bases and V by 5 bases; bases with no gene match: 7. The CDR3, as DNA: TGTGCCAGCAGCCGATTGACAGGGGATAACACTGAAGCTTTCTTT. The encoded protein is CASSRLTGDNTEAFF.

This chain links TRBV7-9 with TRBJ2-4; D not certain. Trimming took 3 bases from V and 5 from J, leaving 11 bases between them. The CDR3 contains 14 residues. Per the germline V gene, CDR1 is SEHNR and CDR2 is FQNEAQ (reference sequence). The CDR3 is CASSFSQQENIQYF. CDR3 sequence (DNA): TGTGCCAGCAGCTTTTCCCAGCAGGAAAACATTCAGTACTTC.

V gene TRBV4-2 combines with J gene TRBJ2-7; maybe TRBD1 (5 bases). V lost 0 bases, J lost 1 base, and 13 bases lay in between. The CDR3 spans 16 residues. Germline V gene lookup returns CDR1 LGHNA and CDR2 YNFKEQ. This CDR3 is CASSQDTPDRSYEQYF. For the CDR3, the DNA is TGTGCCAGCAGCCAAGATACCCCAGACAGATCCTACGAGCAGTACTTC.